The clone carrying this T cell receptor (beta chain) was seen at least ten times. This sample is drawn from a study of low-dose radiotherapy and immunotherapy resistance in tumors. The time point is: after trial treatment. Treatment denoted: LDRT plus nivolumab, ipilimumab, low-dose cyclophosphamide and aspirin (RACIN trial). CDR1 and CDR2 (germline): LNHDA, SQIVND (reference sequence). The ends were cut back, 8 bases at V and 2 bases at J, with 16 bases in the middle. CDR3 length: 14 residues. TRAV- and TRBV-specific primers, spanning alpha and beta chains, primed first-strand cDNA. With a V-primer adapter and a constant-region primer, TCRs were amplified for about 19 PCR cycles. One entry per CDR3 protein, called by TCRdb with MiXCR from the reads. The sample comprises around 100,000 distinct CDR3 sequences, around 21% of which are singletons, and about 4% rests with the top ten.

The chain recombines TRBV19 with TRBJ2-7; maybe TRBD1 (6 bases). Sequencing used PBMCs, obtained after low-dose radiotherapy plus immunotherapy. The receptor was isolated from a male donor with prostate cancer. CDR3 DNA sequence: TGTGCCAGTCGAGCCTCTCAGGGGACCTACGAGCAGTACTTC. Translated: CASRASQGTYEQYF.